This is a list of T cell receptor beta chains from one sample in a study of regulatory T cells in long-lasting Graves disease. TCRdb passed the multiplex PCR reads through MiXCR, listing each CDR3 protein once. The profile shows a few hundred thousand distinct CDR3 sequences, 15% to 20% of them singletons. These data are also associated with another study on T cells in Graves' hyperthyroidism and ophthalmopathy.

Specimen: peripheral blood mononuclear cells (PBMCs), collected at new diagnosis, from a patient treated with antithyroid drugs. These receptor sequences come from a woman younger than 30 with Graves disease. Each CDR3 is given with its conserved first and last residue. A D gene is named only where the DNA matches it firmly. Some rows have no size entry. The others give once, few or many, or a class for an expanded clone.

CDR3 DNA,CDR3 protein,clone size,D gene,J gene,V gene
TGTGCCAGCAGCCGGGATCAAGAGACCCAGTACTTC,CASSRDQETQYF,many,-,TRBJ2-5,TRBV5-1
TGTGCCAGCTCACCCACCTTAAGGAGTGCAACTAATGAAAAACTGTTTTTT,CASSPTLRSATNEKLFF,few,-,TRBJ1-4,TRBV18
TGTGCCAGCAGCCCAAGTTGGACCGGGACAGGGAATTCACCCCTCCACTTT,CASSPSWTGTGNSPLHF,few,TRBD1,TRBJ1-6,TRBV7-8
TGCAGTGCTAGAGGGACAGAGTCCTACAATGAGCAGTTCTTC,CSARGTESYNEQFF,many,-,TRBJ2-1,TRBV20-1
TGTGCCAGCAGCTCTCTTGGGGGAGAGACCCAGTACTTC,CASSSLGGETQYF,few,-,TRBJ2-5,TRBV28
TGTGCCTGCCAGGGGTCTTATGCCTACGAGCAGTACTTC,CACQGSYAYEQYF,many,-,TRBJ2-7,TRBV30
TGTGCCAGTAGTATGGACAGGGACCCCGGGGAGCTGTTTTTT,CASSMDRDPGELFF,-,TRBD1,TRBJ2-2,TRBV19
TGTGCCAGTAGTATGGGGGCCGGGACAGGGTCCTTCGAGCAGTACTTC,CASSMGAGTGSFEQYF,few,TRBD1,TRBJ2-7,TRBV19
TGCAGTGCTATTACAGGGGGCGTTGATACGCAGTATTTT,CSAITGGVDTQYF,-,TRBD1,TRBJ2-3,TRBV20-1
TGTGCCAGCAGTTACTCTGGCGGGAGTCTCAACAATGAGCAGTTCTTC,CASSYSGGSLNNEQFF,few,TRBD2,TRBJ2-1,TRBV6-5
TGCGCCAGCAGCCAAGAGCGGGAGGGCTACGAGCAGTACTTC,CASSQEREGYEQYF,many,TRBD2,TRBJ2-7,TRBV4-1
TGTGCCAGCAGCCTAAGACAGGGTGTCACAGATACGCAGTATTTT,CASSLRQGVTDTQYF,many,TRBD1,TRBJ2-3,TRBV11-2
TGTGCCAGCAGCCAAGAGTTTTTTAGGGGCGAGCAGTACTTC,CASSQEFFRGEQYF,many,-,TRBJ2-7,TRBV3-1
TGTGCCAGCAGCCCCGGTTTGGGAACTAACTATGGCTACACCTTC,CASSPGLGTNYGYTF,many,-,TRBJ1-2,TRBV27
TGCAGTGCTAGTAGCGGGACAACCTTGTTCTACGAGCAGTACTTC,CSASSGTTLFYEQYF,-,TRBD2,TRBJ2-7,TRBV20-1
TGTGCCAGCAGCTTAGCAGAGTACGAGCAGTACTTC,CASSLAEYEQYF,many,-,TRBJ2-7,TRBV7-2
TGTGCCAGCAGCATAGATAGGTACACGGGAGAGACCCAGTACTTC,CASSIDRYTGETQYF,few,-,TRBJ2-5,TRBV7-2
TGTGCCAGCAGAGTACTACTAGCGGGAGAAAAAGATACGCAGTATTTT,CASRVLLAGEKDTQYF,few,TRBD2,TRBJ2-3,TRBV27
TGTGCCAGCAGGGATAGCGGGGGAAGCTCCTACGAGCAGTACTTC,CASRDSGGSSYEQYF,many,TRBD2,TRBJ2-7,TRBV6-1
TGTGCCAGCAGCCAAATGGGGTCCTCCTACGAGCAGTACTTC,CASSQMGSSYEQYF,few,-,TRBJ2-7,TRBV14
TGCAGTGCTAGGAGCCTTAGGAGAGCGGGAGTGTCCTACGAGCAGTACTTC,CSARSLRRAGVSYEQYF,many,TRBD2,TRBJ2-7,TRBV20-1
TGTGCCAGCAGCCCAGGGGGACCTGAAGCTTTCTTT,CASSPGGPEAFF,-,TRBD1,TRBJ1-1,TRBV7-3
TGTGCCAGCAGCTTACTTGCGGTAGAGACCCAGTACTTC,CASSLLAVETQYF,many,-,TRBJ2-5,TRBV7-6
TGTGCCAGCAGTTTGCCCCGAGGGGACAGGGGATACGAGCAGTACTTC,CASSLPRGDRGYEQYF,many,TRBD1,TRBJ2-7,TRBV28
TGTGCCAGTAGGACCGTACGAACAGGGGAGAACGCTGAAGCTTTCTTT,CASRTVRTGENAEAFF,-,TRBD1,TRBJ1-1,TRBV19
TGTGCCAGCAGGGATCCCGGGACTAGCGGGAGCCGCTCCTACGAGCAGTACTTC,CASRDPGTSGSRSYEQYF,-,TRBD2,TRBJ2-7,TRBV28
TGCAGTGCTAAGAGCCGTTGGCAGGGAGATGTCATTCAGTACTTC,CSAKSRWQGDVIQYF,few,-,TRBJ2-4,TRBV20-1
TGTGCCAGCAGCCAATATCAGGGGTTCTACGAGCAGTACTTC,CASSQYQGFYEQYF,many,-,TRBJ2-7,TRBV3-1
TGTGCCATCAGTGAGGCGGGAGTCAATCAGCCCCAGCATTTT,CAISEAGVNQPQHF,many,-,TRBJ1-5,TRBV10-3
TGTGCCAGCAGCGACCAGGAGCGGGAGGCGAACACCGGGGAGCTGTTTTTT,CASSDQEREANTGELFF,many,TRBD2,TRBJ2-2,TRBV7-3
TGTGCCACAGGTCCGAGGGGATCGGACACTGAAGCTTTCTTT,CATGPRGSDTEAFF,many,-,TRBJ1-1,TRBV6-4
TGCGCCAGCAGCCAAGACCCGGGAGTAAGTCGAGAGACCCAGTACTTC,CASSQDPGVSRETQYF,-,-,TRBJ2-5,TRBV7-3
TGCAGCGTTGAAGGTGACAGTTCACAACTGTTTTTT,CSVEGDSSQLFF,-,-,TRBJ1-4,TRBV29-1
TGTGCCAGCAGTTTTACAGGGGCTGAAGCTTTCTTT,CASSFTGAEAFF,once,TRBD1,TRBJ1-1,TRBV27
TGCGCCAGCAGCTTGAACCCGGACAGGGCTATCACCGGGGAGCTGTTTTTT,CASSLNPDRAITGELFF,-,TRBD1,TRBJ2-2,TRBV5-1
TGCAGTGCTAGAGGAGACTACCAGAACACCGGGGAGCTGTTTTTT,CSARGDYQNTGELFF,few,-,TRBJ2-2,TRBV20-1
TGTGCCACCAGCAGAGATCTGGCTAGATCACGTCCAGATACGCAGTATTTT,CATSRDLARSRPDTQYF,few,-,TRBJ2-3,TRBV15
TGTGCCAGCAGCCCGGGGGTGAGGGTTGGCCCCTACAATGAGCAGTTCTTC,CASSPGVRVGPYNEQFF,few,-,TRBJ2-1,TRBV28
TGTGCCAGCAGCCACCCAGGCGGGAACCCCATCTACGAGCAGTACTTC,CASSHPGGNPIYEQYF,-,-,TRBJ2-7,TRBV14
TGCAGTGCTAGCCTCTCCGGGACTAGCGGGAGTCTACGCTACAATGAGCAGTTCTTC,CSASLSGTSGSLRYNEQFF,many,TRBD2,TRBJ2-1,TRBV20-1
TGTGCCAGCAGCTCACTAAATACCGGGGCCAGCCGCCAAAGGGGGCACACTGAAGCTTTCTTT,CASSSLNTGASRQRGHTEAFF,-,TRBD1,TRBJ1-1,TRBV7-9
TGTGCCAGCAGTCTAAAACAGCTCAATGAGCAGTTCTTC,CASSLKQLNEQFF,many,-,TRBJ2-1,TRBV2
TGTGCCAGCAAGCATAGCAATCAGCCCCAGCATTTT,CASKHSNQPQHF,few,-,TRBJ1-5,TRBV28
TGTGCCATCAGCAGCAGGGAACCACCGTACAATGAGCAGTTCTTC,CAISSREPPYNEQFF,-,-,TRBJ2-1,TRBV10-3
TGTGCCAGCAGTTTAGGGGGCGCAGATACGCAGTATTTT,CASSLGGADTQYF,many,-,TRBJ2-3,TRBV12-3/TRBV12-4
TGTGCCAGCAGTGACATACTAGCGGGAGGCGTGAACACCGGGGAGCTGTTTTTT,CASSDILAGGVNTGELFF,many,TRBD2,TRBJ2-2,TRBV2
TGTGCCAGCAGTCCAACTAGCGGGAGGATCGAGCAGTACTTC,CASSPTSGRIEQYF,many,TRBD2,TRBJ2-7,TRBV11-2
TGCAGCGTTGGGACCGACAATGAGCAGTTCTTC,CSVGTDNEQFF,-,-,TRBJ2-1,TRBV29-1
TGTGCCAGCAGGGTAAACAGGGGGCTTAGTGGAGCAGATACGCAGTATTTT,CASRVNRGLSGADTQYF,few,TRBD1,TRBJ2-3,TRBV27
TGCGCCAGCAGCCAAGAGGAACTAGCGGGAATTCAAGAGACCCAGTACTTC,CASSQEELAGIQETQYF,-,TRBD2,TRBJ2-5,TRBV4-1
TGTGCCAGCAGTTTAGATCCTGGCGGGGAGCTGTTTTTT,CASSLDPGGELFF,-,-,TRBJ2-2,TRBV12-3/TRBV12-4